This T cell receptor (beta chain) comes out of a study of Ad26.COV2.S vaccination and SARS-CoV-2 variants. The wider study: Intramuscularly, Ad26.COV2.S was given either once or twice, 56 days apart.

In regard to this clone: Its antigen is currently unknown.

Findings and limits, study-wide: People who got the vaccine or the placebo had similar non-spike TCR breadth. Placebo recipients trailed vaccine recipients in spike-specific TCR breadth.

After removal of 1 base from V and 5 bases from J, the junction contained 2 bases not matched to a gene. The CDR3 is 16 residues long. Germline V CDR1 and CDR2: KGHSH, LQKENI. As for treatment: about 20 received Ad26.COV2.S at low or high dose, single or two shots; 5 received placebo; per-sample allocation not given. Samples analyzed were those drawn on day 63 after the first vaccine or placebo injection. The individual, an adult aged 18-55 years, was a donor in Boston. The method was immunoSEQ multiplex PCR; TCRdb's version includes in-frame clones alone and lacks a portion of them. The sample has just over 350,000 clones; about 88% are singletons.

The sequence was obtained from a person between 18 and 65 years old who received the Ad26.COV2.S COVID-19 vaccine or a placebo. The chain carries TRBV18 and TRBJ2-1; 13 bases line up with TRBD2. The sample consisted of peripheral blood, taken in a trial of Ad26.COV2.S vaccine versus placebo. CDR3 in DNA: TGTGCCAGCTCACCACTGGGACTAGCGGGAAACAATGAGCAGTTCTTC. It encodes CASSPLGLAGNNEQFF.